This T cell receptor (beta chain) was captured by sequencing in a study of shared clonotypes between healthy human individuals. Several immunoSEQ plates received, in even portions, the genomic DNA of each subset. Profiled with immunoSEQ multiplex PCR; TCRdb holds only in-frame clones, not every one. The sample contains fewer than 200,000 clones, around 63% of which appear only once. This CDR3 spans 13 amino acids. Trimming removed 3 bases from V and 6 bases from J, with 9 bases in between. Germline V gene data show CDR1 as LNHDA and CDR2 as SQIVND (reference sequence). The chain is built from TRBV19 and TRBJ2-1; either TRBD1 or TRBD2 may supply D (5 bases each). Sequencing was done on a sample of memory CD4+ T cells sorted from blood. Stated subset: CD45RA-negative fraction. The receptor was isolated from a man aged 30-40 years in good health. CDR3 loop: CASSILGPNEQFF. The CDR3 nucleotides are TGTGCCAGTAGTATTTTGGGACCCAATGAGCAGTTCTTC.